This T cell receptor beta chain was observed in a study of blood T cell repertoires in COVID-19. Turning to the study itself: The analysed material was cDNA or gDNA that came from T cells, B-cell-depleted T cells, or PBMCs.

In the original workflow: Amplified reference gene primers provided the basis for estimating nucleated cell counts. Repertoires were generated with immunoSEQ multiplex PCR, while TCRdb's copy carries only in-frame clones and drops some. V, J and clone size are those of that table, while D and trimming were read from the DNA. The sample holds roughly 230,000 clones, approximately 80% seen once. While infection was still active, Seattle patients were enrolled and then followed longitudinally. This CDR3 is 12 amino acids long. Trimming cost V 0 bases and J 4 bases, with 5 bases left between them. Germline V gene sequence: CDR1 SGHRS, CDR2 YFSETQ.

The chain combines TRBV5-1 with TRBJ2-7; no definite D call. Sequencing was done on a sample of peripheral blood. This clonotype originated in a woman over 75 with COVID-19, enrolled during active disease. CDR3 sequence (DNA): TGCGCCAGCAGCTTGGGACTTTACGAGCAGTACTTC. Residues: CASSLGLYEQYF.